This T cell receptor beta chain appears in the sequencing data of a study of blood T cells in healthy people across ages. Study results and limitations: When set beside aged donors, long-lived donors presented more naive CD4+ cells and higher diversity.

On this clonotype itself: The antigen remains unidentified.

A sample-barcoded 5' primer and a J-beta primer mix were used in a second PCR of about 7 to 12 cycles. MiXCR, run by TCRdb on the 5' RACE reads, gives a single entry per CDR3 protein. This sample has about 830,000 distinct CDR3 sequences, with roughly 60% found just once. The CDR3 has 13 amino acids. V was clipped by 8 bases and J by 8 bases; unmatched bases: 10. The sample consisted of blood. The rearrangement uses TRBV12-3 or TRBV12-4 and TRBJ1-2, with 8 nucleotides matching TRBD1. The TCR sequence derives from a man aged 25-45 years in good health. The CDR3 is CASGRTGGKGYTF. CDR3 bases: TGTGCCAGCGGCCGAACAGGGGGGAAAGGCTACACCTTC.